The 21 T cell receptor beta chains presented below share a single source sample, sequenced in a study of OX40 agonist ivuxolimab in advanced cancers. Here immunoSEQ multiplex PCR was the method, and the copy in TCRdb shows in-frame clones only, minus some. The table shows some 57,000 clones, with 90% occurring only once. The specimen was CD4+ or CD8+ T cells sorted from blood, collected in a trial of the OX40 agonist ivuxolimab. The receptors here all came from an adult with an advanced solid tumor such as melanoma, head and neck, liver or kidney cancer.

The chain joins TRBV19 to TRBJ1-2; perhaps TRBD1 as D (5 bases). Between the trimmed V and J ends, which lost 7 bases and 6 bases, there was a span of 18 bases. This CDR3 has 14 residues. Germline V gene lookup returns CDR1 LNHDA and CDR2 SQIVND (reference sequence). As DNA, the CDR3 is TGTGCCAGTACTAACCTCCAGGGACGGGATGGCTACACCTTC. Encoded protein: CASTNLQGRDGYTF.

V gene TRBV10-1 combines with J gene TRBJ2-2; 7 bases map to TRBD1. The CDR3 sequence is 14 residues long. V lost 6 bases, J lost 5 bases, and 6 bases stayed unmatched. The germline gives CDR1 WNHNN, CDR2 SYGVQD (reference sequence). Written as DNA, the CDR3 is TGCGCCAGCAGCGCAGGGGGAAGGACCGGGGAGCTGTTTTTT. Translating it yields CASSAGGRTGELFF.

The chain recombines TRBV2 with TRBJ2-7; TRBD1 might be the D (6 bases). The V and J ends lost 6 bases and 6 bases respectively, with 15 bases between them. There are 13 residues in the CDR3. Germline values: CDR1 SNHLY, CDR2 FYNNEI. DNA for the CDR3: TGTGCCAGCAGGGTGGACAGCGCGAGCGAGCAGTACTTC. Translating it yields CASRVDSASEQYF.

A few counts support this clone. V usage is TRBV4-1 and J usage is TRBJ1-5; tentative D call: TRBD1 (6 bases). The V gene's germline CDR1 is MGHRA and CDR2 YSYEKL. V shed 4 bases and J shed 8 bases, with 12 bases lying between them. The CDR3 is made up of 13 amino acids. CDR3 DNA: TGCGCCAGCAGCCGGGGGGGGCGGGAGCCCCAGCATTTT. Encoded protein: CASSRGGREPQHF.

This CDR3 is CASSPTDRGLGYTF. The CDR3, as DNA: TGTGCCAGCAGCCCGACGGACAGGGGGCTCGGCTACACCTTC. This chain uses TRBV7-6 with TRBJ1-2; 11 bases match TRBD1. Germline assignment: CDR1 SGHVS and CDR2 FNYEAQ. After removal of 5 bases from V and 8 bases from J, the junction contained 7 bases not matched to a gene. The CDR3 covers 14 residues.

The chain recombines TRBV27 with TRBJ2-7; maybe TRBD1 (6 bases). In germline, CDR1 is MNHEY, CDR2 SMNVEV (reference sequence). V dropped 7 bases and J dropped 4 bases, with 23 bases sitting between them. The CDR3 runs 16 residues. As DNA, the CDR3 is TGTGCCAGCACCACCTCCGGGACAAGGTGGGGTTACGAGCAGTACTTC. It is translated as CASTTSGTRWGYEQYF.

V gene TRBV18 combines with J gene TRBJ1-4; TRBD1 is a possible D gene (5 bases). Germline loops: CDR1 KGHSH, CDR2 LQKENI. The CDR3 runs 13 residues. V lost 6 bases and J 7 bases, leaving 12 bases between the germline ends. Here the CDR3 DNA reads TGTGCCAGCTCCCCTGGGGGGTTTGAAAAACTGTTTTTT. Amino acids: CASSPGGFEKLFF.

In DNA, the CDR3 is TGCGCCAGCAGTGATAGCGGAACCACAGATACGCAGTATTTT. It is translated as CASSDSGTTDTQYF. The V gene is TRBV10-1, the J gene TRBJ2-3, with D possibly matching TRBD2 (6 bases). This CDR3 has 14 amino acids. V was shortened by 3 bases and J by 2 bases, with 9 bases between the two germline ends. Per germline, CDR1 WNHNN and CDR2 SYGVQD (reference sequence).

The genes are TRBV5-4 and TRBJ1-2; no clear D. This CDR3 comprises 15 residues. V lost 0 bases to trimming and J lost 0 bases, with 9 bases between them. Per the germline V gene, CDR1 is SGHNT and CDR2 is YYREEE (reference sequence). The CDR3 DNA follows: TGTGCCAGCAGCTTGGACGGAAGCCCTAACTATGGCTACACCTTC. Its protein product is CASSLDGSPNYGYTF.

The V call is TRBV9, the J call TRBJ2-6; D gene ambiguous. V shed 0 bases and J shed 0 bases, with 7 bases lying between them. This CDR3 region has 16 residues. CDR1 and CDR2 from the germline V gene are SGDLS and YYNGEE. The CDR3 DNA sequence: TGTGCCAGCAGCGTAGGCCAGAGCTCTGGGGCCAACGTCCTGACTTTC. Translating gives CASSVGQSSGANVLTF.

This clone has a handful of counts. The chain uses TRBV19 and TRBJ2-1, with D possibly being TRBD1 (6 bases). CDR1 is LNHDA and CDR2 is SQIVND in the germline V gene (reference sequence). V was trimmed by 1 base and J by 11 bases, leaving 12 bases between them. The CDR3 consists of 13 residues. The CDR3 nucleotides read TGTGCCAGTAGTATAGGTGGGCAGGGGCAGCAGTTCTTC. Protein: CASSIGGQGQQFF.

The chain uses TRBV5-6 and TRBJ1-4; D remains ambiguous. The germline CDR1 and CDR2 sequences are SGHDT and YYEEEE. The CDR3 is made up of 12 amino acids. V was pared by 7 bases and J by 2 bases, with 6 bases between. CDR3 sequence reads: CASVGTNEKLFF. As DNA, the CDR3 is TGTGCCAGCGTAGGGACTAATGAAAAACTGTTTTTT.

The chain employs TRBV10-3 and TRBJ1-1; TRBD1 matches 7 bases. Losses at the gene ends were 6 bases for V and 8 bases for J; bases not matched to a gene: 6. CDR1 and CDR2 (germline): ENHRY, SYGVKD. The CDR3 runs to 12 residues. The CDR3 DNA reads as TGTGCCATCAGCCTGGACAGGAGCGAAGCTTTCTTT. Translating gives CAISLDRSEAFF.

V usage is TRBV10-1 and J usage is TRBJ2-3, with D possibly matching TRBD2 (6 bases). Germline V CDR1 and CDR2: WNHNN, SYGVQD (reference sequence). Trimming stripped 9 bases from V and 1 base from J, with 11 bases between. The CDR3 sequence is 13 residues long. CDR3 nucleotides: TGCGCCAGGAGGCGGGGCGGCACAGATACGCAGTATTTT. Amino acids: CARRRGGTDTQYF.

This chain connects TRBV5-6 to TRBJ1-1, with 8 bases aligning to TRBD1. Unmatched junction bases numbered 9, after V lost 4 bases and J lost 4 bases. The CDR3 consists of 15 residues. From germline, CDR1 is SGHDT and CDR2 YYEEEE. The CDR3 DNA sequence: TGTGCCAGCAGCGGCGGACAGGGTACGGGCACTGAAGCTTTCTTT. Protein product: CASSGGQGTGTEAFF.

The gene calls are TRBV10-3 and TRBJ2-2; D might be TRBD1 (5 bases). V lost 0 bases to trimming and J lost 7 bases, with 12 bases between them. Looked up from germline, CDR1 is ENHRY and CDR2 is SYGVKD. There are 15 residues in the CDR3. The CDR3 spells CAISESQGTGGELFF. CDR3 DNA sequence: TGTGCCATCAGTGAGTCGCAGGGAACTGGCGGGGAGCTGTTTTTT.

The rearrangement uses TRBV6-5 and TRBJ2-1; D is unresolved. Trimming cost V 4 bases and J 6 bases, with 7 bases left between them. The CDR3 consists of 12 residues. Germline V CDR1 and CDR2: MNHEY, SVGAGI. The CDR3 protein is CASSSVANEQFF. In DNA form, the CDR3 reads TGTGCCAGCAGTTCCGTAGCCAATGAGCAGTTCTTC.

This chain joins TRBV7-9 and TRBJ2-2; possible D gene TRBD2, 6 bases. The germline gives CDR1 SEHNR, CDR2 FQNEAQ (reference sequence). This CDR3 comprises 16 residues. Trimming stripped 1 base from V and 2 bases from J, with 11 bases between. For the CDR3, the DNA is TGTGCCAGCAGCTTAGGGGTAGCGGCAAACACCGGGGAGCTGTTTTTT. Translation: CASSLGVAANTGELFF.

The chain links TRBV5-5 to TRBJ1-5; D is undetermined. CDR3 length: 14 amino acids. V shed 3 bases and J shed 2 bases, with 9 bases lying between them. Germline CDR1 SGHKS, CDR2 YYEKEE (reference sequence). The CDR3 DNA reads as TGTGCCAGCAGCTCACAAGTAGGCAATCAGCCCCAGCATTTT. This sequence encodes CASSSQVGNQPQHF.

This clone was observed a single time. DNA of the CDR3: TGTGCCAGCAGTGACAATCCGGCCCTGCGAGGCTACACCTTC. Translating it yields CASSDNPALRGYTF. The chain couples TRBV6-4 to TRBJ1-2; D is unclear. The germline CDR1 and CDR2 sequences are MRHNA and SNTAGT. This CDR3 contains 14 residues. Between the trimmed V and J ends, which lost 2 bases and 8 bases, there was a span of 15 bases.

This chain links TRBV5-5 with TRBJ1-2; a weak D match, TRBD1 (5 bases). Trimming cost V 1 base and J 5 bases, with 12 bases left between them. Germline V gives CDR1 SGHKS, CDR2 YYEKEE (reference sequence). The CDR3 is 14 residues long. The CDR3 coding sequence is TGTGCCAGCAGCTTGACGGGGGTTGGGTATGGCTACACCTTC. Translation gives CASSLTGVGYGYTF.